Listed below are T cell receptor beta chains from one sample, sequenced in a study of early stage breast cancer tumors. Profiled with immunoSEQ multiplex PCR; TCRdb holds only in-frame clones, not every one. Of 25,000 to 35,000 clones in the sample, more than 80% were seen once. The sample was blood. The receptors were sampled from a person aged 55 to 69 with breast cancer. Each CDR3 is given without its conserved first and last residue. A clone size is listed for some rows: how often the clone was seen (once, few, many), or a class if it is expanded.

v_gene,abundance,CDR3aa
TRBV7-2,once,ASSASGNEQY
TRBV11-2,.,ASRGWTSGAIVHEQY
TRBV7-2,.,ASSLSTGSGQETQY
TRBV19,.,ASSITRNYGYT
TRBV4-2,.,ASSQVGQGGQPQH
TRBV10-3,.,AISASGGGLSTDTQY
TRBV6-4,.,ASSDARVAGNTIY
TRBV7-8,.,ASSPGQVWSEQF
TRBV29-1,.,SVRVNEGTEAF
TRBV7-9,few,ASSLSSQGGNQPQH
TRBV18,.,ASSSSGSLYNEQF
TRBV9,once,ASSVGQGKNIQY
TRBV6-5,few,ASSHDRMNTEAF
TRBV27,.,ASSVTGTGGGEQY
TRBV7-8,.,ASSLGYNPRTDTQY
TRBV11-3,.,ASSDGTPGNTIY